A single sample gave rise to the 27 T cell receptor beta chains below, sequenced in a study of blood T cell repertoires in COVID-19. Measured with immunoSEQ multiplex PCR; TCRdb has only the in-frame clones, and not every one. The repertoire has 180,000 or so clones, around nine tenths of them found once; the top ten carry 3% to 4.5%. What was sequenced was peripheral blood. The receptors come from a man younger than 35 with active or convalescent COVID-19.

This chain links TRBV18 with TRBJ2-7; TRBD2 is a possible D gene (5 bases). This CDR3 has 13 amino acids. Germline V gene data show CDR1 as KGHSH and CDR2 as LQKENI. V shed 5 bases and J shed 2 bases, with 10 bases lying between them. CDR3 in amino acids: CASSFPGTYEQYV. The CDR3 DNA sequence: TGTGCCAGCTCATTCCCGGGAACCTACGAGCAGTACGTC.

The V gene is TRBV10-3, the J gene TRBJ2-7, with 11 nucleotides matching TRBD1. V gave up 4 bases and J gave up 4 bases; unmatched junction bases: 6. Germline V lookup: CDR1 ENHRY, CDR2 SYGVKD. The CDR3 is 15 residues long. The DNA of the CDR3 is TGTGCCATCAGTGGGGACAGGGGGGCGGGGTACGAGCAGTACGTC. It specifies CAISGDRGAGYEQYV.

J is TRBJ2-7 and V is TRBV6-2 or TRBV6-3; D is perhaps TRBD1 (5 bases). V dropped 2 bases and J dropped 5 bases, with 10 bases sitting between them. The CDR3 sequence is 13 residues long. The germline gives CDR1 MNHEY, CDR2 SVGEGT. The CDR3 coding sequence is TGTGCCAGCAGTTACAGCAGGGCAAACGAGCAGTACGTC. This codes for CASSYSRANEQYV.

The count of this clone is one. The J gene is TRBJ1-2, the V gene TRBV6-5; TRBD1 is a possible D gene (5 bases). Germline loops: CDR1 MNHEY, CDR2 SVGAGI. Deletions cut 0 bases from V and 4 bases from J, with 15 bases between. CDR3 size: 16 residues. The CDR3 region has the DNA TGTGCCAGCAGTTACTCGATACTTAGGGGAACCTATGGCTACACCTTC. Translating it yields CASSYSILRGTYGYTF.

V is TRBV7-8 and J is TRBJ2-1, with 7 nucleotides matching TRBD1. The germline gives CDR1 SGHVS, CDR2 FQNEAQ. V lost 7 bases and J lost 3; bases outside the gene matches: 9. The CDR3 sequence is 15 residues long. CDR3 bases: TGTGCCAGCAACGAGGGACAGATCGTCTACAATGAGCAGTTCTTC. Its protein product is CASNEGQIVYNEQFF.

This chain joins TRBV3-1 (or the pseudogene TRBV3-2) and TRBJ2-7, with a tentative D call TRBD1 (5 bases). This CDR3 is built from 11 residues. From germline, CDR1 is LGHDT and CDR2 YNNKEL (reference sequence). CDR3 amino acids: CATGPPYEQYF. The CDR3 bases are TGTGCTACAGGACCTCCCTACGAGCAGTACTTC.

The count of this clone is one. The CDR3 DNA reads TGTGCCAGCAGTCTAGCGTCCATTCCTGGCTACACCTTC. Translating it yields CASSLASIPGYTF. The chain employs TRBV28 and TRBJ1-2; D is unresolved. Trimming stripped 5 bases from V and 7 bases from J, with 14 bases between. This CDR3 is 13 amino acids long. Germline CDR1 is MDHEN and CDR2 is SYDVKM.

This sequence joins TRBV30 and TRBJ1-1, with D hard to call. This CDR3 comprises 16 residues. The germline gives CDR1 GTSNPN, CDR2 SVGIG (reference sequence). V was cut by 3 bases and J by 0 bases, with 17 bases left in between. This chain's CDR3 is CAWRAQVVLMNTEAFF. The DNA of the CDR3 is TGTGCCTGGAGGGCTCAGGTAGTACTTATGAACACTGAAGCTTTCTTT.

J is TRBJ2-2 and V is TRBV25-1; D might be TRBD2 (6 bases). In germline, CDR1 is MGHDK, CDR2 SYGVNS. The CDR3 spans 14 residues. V dropped 7 bases and J dropped 5 bases, with 14 bases sitting between them. CDR3 residues: CASTSEGRTGELFF. CDR3 sequence (DNA): TGTGCCAGCACATCGGAGGGACGAACCGGGGAGCTGTTTTTT.

The V and J genes are TRBV4-1 and TRBJ2-7; D remains unclear. Germline CDR1 reads MGHRA; CDR2 reads YSYEKL. Trimming cost V 0 bases and J 4 bases, with 22 bases left between them. The CDR3 consists of 18 residues. The CDR3, as DNA: TGCGCCAGCAGCCAAGATGAATTCTCGGTAAATGGTCAATACGAGCAGTACGTC. Protein: CASSQDEFSVNGQYEQYV.

V gene TRBV6-5 combines with J gene TRBJ2-1; 13 nucleotides align to TRBD2. The V and J ends lost 4 bases and 9 bases, in that order; junction bases with no gene match: 6. CDR3 size: 15 residues. Germline loops: CDR1 MNHEY, CDR2 SVGAGI. The CDR3 region has the DNA TGTGCCAGCAGTTTTGGACTAGCGGGAGCTGGTGAGCAGTTCTTC. Translated, it gives CASSFGLAGAGEQFF.

The V and J genes are TRBV19 and TRBJ2-1, with TRBD2 matching over 8 bases. The ends lost 6 bases at V and 4 bases at J; junction bases unmatched: 11. Germline-derived CDR1 and CDR2 are LNHDA and SQIVND (reference sequence). The CDR3 runs to 16 residues. In DNA, the CDR3 is TGTGCCAGTAGCGCCGGGACTAGTAGGAGGTACAATGAGCAGTTCTTC. Amino acid sequence: CASSAGTSRRYNEQFF.

The chain has TRBV10-3 and TRBJ2-3; TRBD1 agrees at 8 bases. Germline lookup yields CDR1 ENHRY and CDR2 SYGVKD. With 6 bases clipped from V and 2 bases from J, the junction kept 13 bases outside the gene matches. This CDR3 region has 17 residues. CDR3 nucleotide sequence: TGTGCCATCAGCCGACTCGGACAGGGTGCAATCACAGATACGCAGTATTTT. This codes for CAISRLGQGAITDTQYF.

This clone came up once. The genes are TRBV3-1 (or the pseudogene TRBV3-2) and TRBJ1-6, with D perhaps matching TRBD1 (5 bases). V dropped 0 bases and J dropped 6 bases, with 9 bases sitting between them. The V gene's germline CDR1 is LGHDT and CDR2 YNNKEL (reference sequence). This CDR3 has 15 amino acids. The CDR3 region is CASSQDWGFNSPLHF. The CDR3, as DNA: TGTGCCAGCAGCCAAGATTGGGGCTTTAATTCACCCCTCCACTTT.

The V call is TRBV7-9, the J call TRBJ1-1; 7 nucleotides align to TRBD1. CDR3 size: 15 residues. V gave up 4 bases and J gave up 1 base; unmatched junction bases: 6. Germline values: CDR1 SEHNR, CDR2 FQNEAQ (reference sequence). The CDR3 nucleotides are TGTGCCAGCAGCTCGGGGGGGACAGCGAACACTGAAGCTTTCTTT. Translated, it gives CASSSGGTANTEAFF.

This clone was detected once. The chain has TRBV18 and TRBJ2-2, with 7 bases fitting TRBD1. The J segment lost 5 bases and the V segment lost 3 bases, leaving 9 bases of the junction unmatched. The CDR3 has 16 amino acids. Germline values: CDR1 KGHSH, CDR2 LQKENI. The DNA for the CDR3 is TGTGCCAGCTCACCCACTAGACAGGGAAGGACCGGGGAGCTGTTTTTT. It yields the protein CASSPTRQGRTGELFF.

The chain recombines TRBV24-1 with TRBJ1-5; TRBD1 matches at 10 bases. The CDR3 loop spans 14 amino acids. Trimming at V came to 2 bases and at J to 7 bases, leaving 1 base not matched to a gene. From germline, CDR1 is KGHDR and CDR2 SFDVKD. The CDR3 nucleotides read TGTGCCACCAGTGATTGGACAGGGGGGCAGCCCCAGCATTTT. Protein sequence: CATSDWTGGQPQHF.

The J gene is TRBJ1-1, the V gene TRBV7-9, with 8 bases aligning to TRBD1. With V trimmed by 4 bases and J by 0 bases, 13 bases remained unmatched. The CDR3 runs 18 residues. Per the germline V gene, CDR1 is SEHNR and CDR2 is FQNEAQ (reference sequence). The CDR3 region has the DNA TGTGCCAGCAGCTGGACGGGGGTGACAGGGGTAATGAACACTGAAGCTTTCTTT. Residues: CASSWTGVTGVMNTEAFF.

The CDR3 spells CASSPESAYEQYF. The DNA for the CDR3 is TGTGCCAGCTCACCAGAGTCAGCGTACGAGCAGTACTTC. The chain has TRBV18 and TRBJ2-7; D is unclear. Germline lookup yields CDR1 KGHSH and CDR2 LQKENI. Between the trimmed V and J ends, which lost 2 bases and 4 bases, there was a span of 9 bases. This CDR3 comprises 13 residues.

The chain couples TRBV2 to TRBJ1-5, with a tentative D call TRBD1 (5 bases). Germline CDR1 reads SNHLY; CDR2 reads FYNNEI. This CDR3 contains 14 residues. The V and J ends lost 2 bases and 4 bases respectively, with 9 bases between them. The CDR3 coding sequence is TGTGCCAGCAGTGAACCGGGGGGGAATCAGCCCCAGCATTTT. Residues: CASSEPGGNQPQHF.

The chain carries TRBV5-1 and TRBJ1-2; 9 bases are a match to TRBD1. The CDR3 covers 17 residues. The V segment lost 2 bases and the J segment 8 bases; nucleotides outside the gene matches: 16. The germline V gene has CDR1 SGHRS and CDR2 YFSETQ. CDR3 protein: CASSFIETGGLGRGYTF. CDR3 in DNA: TGCGCCAGCAGCTTTATTGAAACAGGGGGCCTGGGGCGAGGCTACACCTTC.

The gene calls are TRBV27 and TRBJ2-1, with D tentatively TRBD1 (5 bases). The length of the CDR3 is 14 residues. The V gene lost 2 bases and the J gene lost 4 bases, with 9 bases spanning the gap. From germline, CDR1 is MNHEY and CDR2 SMNVEV (reference sequence). The CDR3 sequence is CASSLDRKYNEQFF. For the CDR3, the DNA is TGTGCCAGCAGTTTAGACAGAAAATACAATGAGCAGTTCTTC.

This chain uses TRBV18 with TRBJ1-2; TRBD1 might be the D (6 bases). Between the trimmed V and J ends, which lost 2 bases and 6 bases, there was a span of 19 bases. Germline-derived CDR1 and CDR2 are KGHSH and LQKENI. CDR3 size: 16 residues. The CDR3 protein is CASSPMGAGDANGYTF. The CDR3 DNA reads TGTGCCAGCTCACCAATGGGGGCGGGGGACGCAAATGGCTACACCTTC.

V is TRBV23-1 and J is TRBJ2-1; D is possibly TRBD1 (5 bases). Being an ORF, TRBV23-1 has a function that is uncertain. The CDR3 contains 15 residues. Trimming pared 0 bases from V and 5 bases from J, leaving 11 bases between. The CDR3 DNA sequence: TGCGCCAGCAGTCAATCCAGGGCGGCGCACAATGAGCAGTTCTTC. As protein: CASSQSRAAHNEQFF.

The chain uses TRBV10-3 and TRBJ1-1, with a weak D call TRBD1 (5 bases). This CDR3 contains 11 residues. Germline V gives CDR1 ENHRY, CDR2 SYGVKD. Trimming left V 4 bases short and J 8 bases short, with 8 bases between. The CDR3 is CAISGTYEAFF. CDR3 DNA: TGTGCCATCAGTGGGACATACGAAGCTTTCTTT.

V gene TRBV18 combines with J gene TRBJ1-2; 11 bases are a match to TRBD1. V trimming: 4 bases; J trimming: 0 bases; junction bases outside the gene matches: 7. Germline V gives CDR1 KGHSH, CDR2 LQKENI. This CDR3 spans 17 amino acids. The CDR3 is CASSLGQGATTNYGYTF. CDR3 coding DNA: TGTGCCAGCTCACTCGGACAGGGGGCGACTACTAACTATGGCTACACCTTC. Full variable domain (missing parts from reference TRBV18 and TRBJ1-2): NAGVMQNPRHLVRRRGQEARLRCSPMKGHSHVYWYRQLPEEGLKFMVYLQKENIIDESGMPKERFSAEFPKEGPSILRIQQVVRGDSAAYFCASSLGQGATTNYGYTFGSGTRLTVV.

This chain links TRBV18 with TRBJ2-1; D perhaps matches TRBD1 (5 bases). Germline V gives CDR1 KGHSH, CDR2 LQKENI. Trimming cost V 8 bases and J 1 base, with 15 bases left between them. The CDR3 extends over 15 amino acids. CDR3 region: CASTLQGLSYNEQFF. As DNA, the CDR3 is TGTGCCAGCACCCTCCAGGGTCTTTCCTACAATGAGCAGTTCTTC.